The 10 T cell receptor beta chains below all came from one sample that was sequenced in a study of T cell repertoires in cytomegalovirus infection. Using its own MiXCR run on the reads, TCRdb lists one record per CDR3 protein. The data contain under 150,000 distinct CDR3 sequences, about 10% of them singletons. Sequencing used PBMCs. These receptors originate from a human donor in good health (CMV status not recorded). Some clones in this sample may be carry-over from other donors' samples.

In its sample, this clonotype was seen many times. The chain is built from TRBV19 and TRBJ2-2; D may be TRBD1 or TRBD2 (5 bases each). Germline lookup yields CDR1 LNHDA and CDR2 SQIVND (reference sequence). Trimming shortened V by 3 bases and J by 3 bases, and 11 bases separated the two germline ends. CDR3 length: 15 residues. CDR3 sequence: CASSIRDGDTGELFF. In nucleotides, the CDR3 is TGTGCCAGTAGTATCCGGGACGGAGACACCGGGGAGCTGTTTTTT.

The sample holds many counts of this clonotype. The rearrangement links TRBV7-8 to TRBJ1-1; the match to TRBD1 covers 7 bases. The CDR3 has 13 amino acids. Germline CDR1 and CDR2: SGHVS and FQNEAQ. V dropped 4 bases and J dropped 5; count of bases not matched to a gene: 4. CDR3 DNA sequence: TGTGCCAGCAGCTACAGGGGTGGTACTGAAGCTTTCTTT. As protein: CASSYRGGTEAFF.

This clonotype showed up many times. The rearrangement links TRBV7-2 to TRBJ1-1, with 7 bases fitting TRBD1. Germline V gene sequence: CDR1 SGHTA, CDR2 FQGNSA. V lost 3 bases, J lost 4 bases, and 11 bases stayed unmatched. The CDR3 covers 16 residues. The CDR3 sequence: CASSFVITGAGTEAFF. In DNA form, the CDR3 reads TGTGCCAGCAGCTTCGTTATTACAGGGGCTGGCACTGAAGCTTTCTTT.

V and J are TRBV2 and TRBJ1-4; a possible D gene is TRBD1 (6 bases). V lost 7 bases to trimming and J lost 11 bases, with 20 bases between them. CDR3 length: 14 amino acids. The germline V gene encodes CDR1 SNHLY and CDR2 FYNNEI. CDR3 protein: CASKPEGGRDKLFF. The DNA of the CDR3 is TGTGCCAGCAAGCCAGAGGGGGGGCGCGACAAACTGTTTTTT. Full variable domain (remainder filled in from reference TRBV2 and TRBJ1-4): EPEVTQTPSHQVTQMGQEVILRCVPISNHLYFYWYRQILGQKVEFLVSFYNNEISEKSEIFDDQFSVERPDGSNFTLKIRSTKLEDSAMYFCASKPEGGRDKLFFGSGTQLSVL.

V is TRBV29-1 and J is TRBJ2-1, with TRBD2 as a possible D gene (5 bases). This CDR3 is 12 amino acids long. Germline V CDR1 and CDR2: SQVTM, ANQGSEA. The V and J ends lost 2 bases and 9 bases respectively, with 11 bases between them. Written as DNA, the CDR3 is TGCAGCGTTGAAACGGGGTCCGGTGAGCAGTTCTTC. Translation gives CSVETGSGEQFF.

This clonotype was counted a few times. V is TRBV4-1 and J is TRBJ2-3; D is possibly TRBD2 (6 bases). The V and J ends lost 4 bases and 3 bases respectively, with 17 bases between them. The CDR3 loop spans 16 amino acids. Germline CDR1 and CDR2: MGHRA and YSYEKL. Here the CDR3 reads CASSLRAQGGTDTQYF. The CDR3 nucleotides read TGCGCCAGCAGCCTCCGGGCCCAGGGAGGTACAGATACGCAGTATTTT.

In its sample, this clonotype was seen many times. The CDR3 here is CASSLVVRGQGEQFF. The DNA for the CDR3 is TGTGCCAGCAGCTTAGTAGTCAGGGGGCAAGGTGAGCAGTTCTTC. The chain couples TRBV7-2 to TRBJ2-1; 8 nucleotides agree with TRBD1. J gave up 9 bases and V 1 base, and 8 bases lay outside the gene matches. Germline CDR1 reads SGHTA; CDR2 reads FQGNSA. The CDR3 runs to 15 residues.

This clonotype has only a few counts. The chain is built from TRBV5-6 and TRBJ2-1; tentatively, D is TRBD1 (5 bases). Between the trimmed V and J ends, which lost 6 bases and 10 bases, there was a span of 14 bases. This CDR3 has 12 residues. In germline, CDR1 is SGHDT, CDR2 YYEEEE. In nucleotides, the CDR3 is TGTGCCAGCACCTTAGGGGAAGACGAGCAGTTCTTC. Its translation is CASTLGEDEQFF.

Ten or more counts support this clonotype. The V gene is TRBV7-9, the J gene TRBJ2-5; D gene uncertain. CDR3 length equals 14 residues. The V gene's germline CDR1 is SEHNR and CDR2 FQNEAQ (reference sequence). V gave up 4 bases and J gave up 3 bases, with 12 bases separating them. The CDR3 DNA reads TGTGCCAGCAGCTCCCCGGCTGGGAAAGAGACCCAGTACTTC. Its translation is CASSSPAGKETQYF. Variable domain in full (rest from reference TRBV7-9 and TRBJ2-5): DTGVSQNPRHKITKRGQNVTFRCDPISEHNRLYWYRQTLGQGPEFLTYFQNEAQLEKSRLLSDRFSAERPKGSFSTLEIQRTEQGDSAMYLCASSSPAGKETQYFGPGTRLLVL.

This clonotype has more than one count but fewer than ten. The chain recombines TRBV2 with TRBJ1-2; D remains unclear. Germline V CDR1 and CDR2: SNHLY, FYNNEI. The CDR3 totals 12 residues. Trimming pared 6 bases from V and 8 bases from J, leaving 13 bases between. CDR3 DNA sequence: TGTGCCAGCAGGCCTGACCCGGGAGGCTACACCTTC. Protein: CASRPDPGGYTF. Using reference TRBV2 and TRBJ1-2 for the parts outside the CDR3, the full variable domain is EPEVTQTPSHQVTQMGQEVILRCVPISNHLYFYWYRQILGQKVEFLVSFYNNEISEKSEIFDDQFSVERPDGSNFTLKIRSTKLEDSAMYFCASRPDPGGYTFGSGTRLTVV.